These T cell receptor beta chains were read from a single sample in a study of neoadjuvant anti-PD-1 for oral cavity cancer. Only in-frame clones appear in the TCRdb table, and some are missing; sequencing was by immunoSEQ multiplex PCR. The sample lists about 42,000 clones; 65% to 85% were seen once. The input for sequencing was PBMCs, taken after nivolumab (anti-PD-1) treatment. The receptors stem from a person aged 35-79 years with oral cavity squamous cell carcinoma. Both conserved end residues are part of each CDR3. The D gene is left open where the match is weak. For some rows the clone size is stated as once, few or many, or as a class when expanded; others skip it.

clone size	CDR3 length	D gene	J gene	V gene	CDR3 DNA	CDR3 protein
NA	14	NA	TRBJ1-1	TRBV15	TGTGCCACCAGCAATGGGGGAAAACTAGGGTCGGCTTTCTTT	CATSNGGKLGSAFF
NA	13	NA	TRBJ1-1	TRBV4-1	TGCGCCAGCAGCCAAGGAGGAAACACTGAAGCTTTCTTT	CASSQGGNTEAFF
NA	12	TRBD1	TRBJ1-1	TRBV10-2	TGCGCCAGCAGTGAGACAGGGGGCCAAGCTTTCTTT	CASSETGGQAFF
NA	15	NA	TRBJ2-1	TRBV10-1	TGCGCCAGCAGTGAGGCGGGGACGGCATACAATGAGCAGTTCTTC	CASSEAGTAYNEQFF
NA	14	TRBD1	TRBJ1-1	TRBV5-1	TGCGCCAGCAGCCTAGGGACAGCGAACACTGAAGCTTTCTTT	CASSLGTANTEAFF
NA	16	TRBD2	TRBJ2-3	TRBV7-9	TGTGCCAGCAGCTCCCCTCAGCGGGGCCCCACAGATACGCAGTATTTT	CASSSPQRGPTDTQYF
NA	15	NA	TRBJ1-2	TRBV9	TGTGCCAGCAGCGTAGCCACAGGGAGTAACTATGGCTACACCTTC	CASSVATGSNYGYTF
NA	13	NA	TRBJ2-7	TRBV27	TGTGCCAGCAGTTCCACATGGCCCCCCGAGCAGTACTTC	CASSSTWPPEQYF
NA	15	NA	TRBJ1-1	TRBV27	TGTGCCAGCAGTTTAGTGTTGGGGGTGAACACTGAAGCTTTCTTT	CASSLVLGVNTEAFF
NA	12	NA	TRBJ1-1	TRBV14	TGTGCCAGCAGCCTCGAGAGCACTGAAGCTTTCTTT	CASSLESTEAFF
NA	15	NA	TRBJ2-5	TRBV10-3	TGTGCCATCAAGGGGGGGGGCCCCAATTGGGAGACCCAGTACTTC	CAIKGGGPNWETQYF
NA	14	NA	TRBJ1-1	TRBV16	TGTGCCAGCAGCCTGATTGGGGGTGGCACTGAAGCTTTCTTT	CASSLIGGGTEAFF
NA	14	NA	TRBJ1-1	TRBV11-2	TGTGCCAGCAGCCGCCCTCTAACGAACACTGAAGCTTTCTTT	CASSRPLTNTEAFF
NA	15	TRBD1	TRBJ1-1	TRBV9	TGTGCCAGCAGCGTGGTCCCCGGGACAGACACTGAAGCTTTCTTT	CASSVVPGTDTEAFF
NA	16	TRBD2	TRBJ2-1	TRBV27	TGTGCCAGCAGTTTAGAGGGACTAGCGGGAGTAGGTGAGCAGTTCTTC	CASSLEGLAGVGEQFF
few	16	NA	TRBJ1-2	TRBV19	TGTGCCAGTAGTAAACCGGGGGGGCTAGGGTTCGGCGGCTACACCTTC	CASSKPGGLGFGGYTF
NA	15	TRBD1	TRBJ1-4	TRBV27	TGTGCCAGCCGTACCGGGGACAGAACTAATGAAAAACTGTTTTTT	CASRTGDRTNEKLFF
many	18	NA	TRBJ1-6	TRBV7-8	TGTGCCAGCAGCCTAACGATGGCAGTGAGCTCCTATAATTCACCCCTCCACTTT	CASSLTMAVSSYNSPLHF
NA	14	NA	TRBJ1-2	TRBV4-1	TGCGCCAGCAGTACCAGGGACGCGAGCTATGGCTACACCTTC	CASSTRDASYGYTF
NA	16	TRBD2	TRBJ2-7	TRBV19	TGTGCCAGTAGCCCTGGGACTAGCGGGTATTCCTACGAGCAGTACTTC	CASSPGTSGYSYEQYF
NA	15	NA	TRBJ1-3	TRBV11-2	TGTGCCAGCAGCTTAGAGGGCTTCTCTGGAAACACCATATATTTT	CASSLEGFSGNTIYF
few	12	NA	TRBJ2-3	TRBV7-9	TGTGCCAGCAGCCAGGCCACAGATACGCAGTATTTT	CASSQATDTQYF
NA	14	NA	TRBJ1-3	TRBV10-2	TGCGCCAGCAGCCTCGGGAGAAGTGGAAACACCATATATTTT	CASSLGRSGNTIYF
few	15	TRBD1	TRBJ2-1	TRBV7-9	TGTGCCAGCAGTTCCGGGACAGGGGAATACAATGAGCAGTTCTTC	CASSSGTGEYNEQFF
NA	15	NA	TRBJ1-3	TRBV5-1	TGCGCCAGCAGCCCGGATTGGGTCTCTGGAAACACCATATATTTT	CASSPDWVSGNTIYF
NA	16	NA	TRBJ2-1	TRBV5-6	TGTGCCAGCAGTCCTCTAAGACAGTACTCCTACAATGAGCAGTTCTTC	CASSPLRQYSYNEQFF
NA	13	NA	TRBJ1-1	TRBV27	TGTGCCAGCAGTTCACAGGGCAGCACTGAAGCTTTCTTT	CASSSQGSTEAFF
NA	16	NA	TRBJ2-1	TRBV7-9	TGTGCCAGCAGCTTAGGGATAGGAAGCTCCTACAATGAGCAGTTCTTC	CASSLGIGSSYNEQFF
NA	15	NA	TRBJ1-1	TRBV4-1	TGCGCCAGCAGCCAAGATAAGCAGGTTTTGACTGAAGCTTTCTTT	CASSQDKQVLTEAFF
few	16	TRBD2	TRBJ2-5	TRBV5-4	TGTGCCAGCAGCTTCGGGACTAGCGGGGGCTTGGGGACCCAGTACTTC	CASSFGTSGGLGTQYF
NA	13	NA	TRBJ1-2	TRBV5-1	TGCGCCAGCAGCTTGGGCGTGACGGCCCTAGGCACCTTC	CASSLGVTALGTF
NA	16	TRBD2	TRBJ2-3	TRBV9	TGTGCCAGCAGTCGGGAGGCGGGACTTTACACAGATACGCAGTATTTT	CASSREAGLYTDTQYF
few	11	NA	TRBJ2-1	TRBV7-2	TGTGCCAGCGGTATCTACAATGAGCAGTTCTTC	CASGIYNEQFF
NA	17	TRBD2	TRBJ2-5	TRBV7-3	TGTGCCAGCAGCTTAAGGGCCCAGGAGGGCGGGAGAGAGACCCAGTACTTC	CASSLRAQEGGRETQYF
once	13	NA	TRBJ2-1	TRBV19	TGTGCCAGTAAACGTCTAAATATCAATGAGCAGTTCTTC	CASKRLNINEQFF
NA	15	NA	TRBJ1-1	TRBV6-1	TGTGCCAGCAGTGAACCCGGGACAAAGAACACTGAAGCTTTCTTT	CASSEPGTKNTEAFF
NA	17	TRBD1	TRBJ2-4	TRBV7-2	TGTGCCAGCAGCTTAGGTACAGGGGCCCAAGCCAAAAACATTCAGTACTTC	CASSLGTGAQAKNIQYF
NA	13	NA	TRBJ1-4	TRBV29-1	TGCAGCGTTATGGAGGGGGAAGGTGAAAAACTGTTTTTT	CSVMEGEGEKLFF
NA	14	NA	TRBJ1-2	TRBV7-8	TGTGCCAGCACCCCGCGGGACACAAACTATGGCTACACCTTC	CASTPRDTNYGYTF
NA	13	TRBD1	TRBJ1-2	TRBV23-1	TGCGCCAGCAGCAGGGGGCCCCCTTATGGCTACACCTTC	CASSRGPPYGYTF
medium-sized	16	NA	TRBJ2-1	TRBV7-2	TGTGCCAGCAGCTTATCACGGGCGAGACCCTACAATGAGCAGTTCTTC	CASSLSRARPYNEQFF
few	14	NA	TRBJ1-1	TRBV14	TGTGCCAGCAGCCCGACAGCTAAGAACACTGAAGCTTTCTTT	CASSPTAKNTEAFF